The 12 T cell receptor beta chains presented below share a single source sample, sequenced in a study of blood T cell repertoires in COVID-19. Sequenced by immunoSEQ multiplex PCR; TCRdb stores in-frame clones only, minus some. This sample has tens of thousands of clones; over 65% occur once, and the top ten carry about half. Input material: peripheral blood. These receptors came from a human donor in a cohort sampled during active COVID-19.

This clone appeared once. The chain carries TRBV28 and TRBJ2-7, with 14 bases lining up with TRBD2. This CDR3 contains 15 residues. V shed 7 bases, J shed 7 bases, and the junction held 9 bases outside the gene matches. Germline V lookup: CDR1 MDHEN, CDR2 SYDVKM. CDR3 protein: CASKPPGLAGGEQYF. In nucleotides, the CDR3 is TGTGCCAGCAAACCCCCCGGACTAGCGGGAGGTGAGCAGTACTTC.

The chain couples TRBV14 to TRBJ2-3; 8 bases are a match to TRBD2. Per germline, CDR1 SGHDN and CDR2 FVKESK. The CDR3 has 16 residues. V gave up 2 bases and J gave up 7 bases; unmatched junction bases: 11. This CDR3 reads CASSQPGLVTLNTQYF. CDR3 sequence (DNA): TGTGCCAGCAGCCAACCGGGACTAGTCACCTTAAATACGCAGTATTTT.

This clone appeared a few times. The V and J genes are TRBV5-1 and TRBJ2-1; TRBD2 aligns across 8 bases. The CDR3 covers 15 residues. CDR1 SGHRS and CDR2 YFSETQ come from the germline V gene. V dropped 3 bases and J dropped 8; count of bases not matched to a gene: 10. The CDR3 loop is CASSSAGLGGYEQFF. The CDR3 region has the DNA TGCGCCAGCAGCTCCGCGGGACTAGGTGGGTATGAGCAGTTCTTC.

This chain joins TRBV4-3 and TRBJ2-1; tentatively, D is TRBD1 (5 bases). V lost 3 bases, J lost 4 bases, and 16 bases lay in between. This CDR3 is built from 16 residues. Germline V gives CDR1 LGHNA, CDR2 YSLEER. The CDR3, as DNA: TGCGCCAGCAGCCAGAAAACAGGTGGGCCGTACAATGAGCAGTTCTTC. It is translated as CASSQKTGGPYNEQFF.

The CDR3 spells CASSIAGVFTGELFF. As DNA, the CDR3 is TGTGCCAGCAGCATAGCGGGAGTTTTCACCGGGGAGCTGTTTTTT. This chain links TRBV5-4 with TRBJ2-2; 9 bases fit TRBD2. This CDR3 has 15 residues. J gave up 4 bases and V 4 bases, and 5 bases lay outside the gene matches. The germline CDR1 and CDR2 sequences are SGHNT and YYREEE (reference sequence).

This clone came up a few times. The CDR3 nucleotides are TGCGCCAGCAGCCAAATTGGAGTTGGGGAGCAGTACTTC. The encoded protein is CASSQIGVGEQYF. This rearrangement joins TRBV4-1 to TRBJ2-7; D call uncertain. The CDR3 is 13 amino acids. Germline V gene lookup returns CDR1 MGHRA and CDR2 YSYEKL. V was trimmed by 2 bases and J by 7 bases, leaving 12 bases between them.

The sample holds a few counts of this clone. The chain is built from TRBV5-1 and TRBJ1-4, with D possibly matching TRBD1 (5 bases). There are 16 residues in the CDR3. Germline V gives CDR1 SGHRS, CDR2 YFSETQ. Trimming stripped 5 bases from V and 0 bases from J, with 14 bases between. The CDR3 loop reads CASSYGAQTTNEKLFF. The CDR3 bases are TGCGCCAGCAGTTATGGGGCACAGACAACTAATGAAAAACTGTTTTTT. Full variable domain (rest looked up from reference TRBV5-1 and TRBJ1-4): KAGVTQTPRYLIKTRGQQVTLSCSPISGHRSVSWYQQTPGQGLQFLFEYFSETQRNKGNFPGRFSGRQFSNSRSEMNVSTLELGDSALYLCASSYGAQTTNEKLFFGSGTQLSVL.

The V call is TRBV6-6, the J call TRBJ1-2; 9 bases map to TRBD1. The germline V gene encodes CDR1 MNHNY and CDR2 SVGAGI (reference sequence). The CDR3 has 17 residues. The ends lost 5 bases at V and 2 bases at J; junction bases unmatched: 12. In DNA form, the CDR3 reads TGTGCCAGCAGTCTCAGGACAGGGGTAGGGGAAAACTATGGCTACACCTTC. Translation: CASSLRTGVGENYGYTF.

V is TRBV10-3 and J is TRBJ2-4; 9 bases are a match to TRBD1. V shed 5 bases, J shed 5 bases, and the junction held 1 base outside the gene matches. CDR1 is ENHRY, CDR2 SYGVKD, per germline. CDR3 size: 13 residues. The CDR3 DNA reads TGTGCCATCAGTAGGGACAGGGAAAACATTCAGTACTTC. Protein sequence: CAISRDRENIQYF.

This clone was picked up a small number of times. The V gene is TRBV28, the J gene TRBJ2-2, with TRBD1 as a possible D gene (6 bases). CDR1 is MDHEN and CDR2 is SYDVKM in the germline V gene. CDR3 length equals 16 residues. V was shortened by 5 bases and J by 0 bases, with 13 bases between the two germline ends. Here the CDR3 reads CASSRVGASNTGELFF. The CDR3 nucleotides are TGTGCCAGCAGTCGTGTGGGGGCGTCGAACACCGGGGAGCTGTTTTTT.

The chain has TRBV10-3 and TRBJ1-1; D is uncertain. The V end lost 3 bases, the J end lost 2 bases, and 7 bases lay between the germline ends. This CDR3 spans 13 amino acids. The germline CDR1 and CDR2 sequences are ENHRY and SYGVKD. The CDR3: CAISDNSNTEAFF. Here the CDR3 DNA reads TGTGCCATCAGTGACAACAGTAACACTGAAGCTTTCTTT.

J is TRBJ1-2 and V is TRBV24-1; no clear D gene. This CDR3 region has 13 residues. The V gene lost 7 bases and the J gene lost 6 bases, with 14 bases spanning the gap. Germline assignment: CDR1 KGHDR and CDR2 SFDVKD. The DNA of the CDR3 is TGTGCCACCAGGGGTGGTCGGGATAATGGCTACACCTTC. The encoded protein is CATRGGRDNGYTF.